A selection of T cell receptor beta chains follows, all from one sample in a study of T cell repertoires in cytomegalovirus infection. TCRdb itself ran the reads through MiXCR, one entry per CDR3 protein. The table lists 65,000 to 95,000 distinct CDR3 sequences, about 4% of them singletons, with 3.5% to 6% in the top ten. The specimen was PBMCs. The receptors stem from a human donor in good health (CMV status not recorded). Some clones in this sample may be carry-over from other donors' samples. The CDR3 runs from the conserved cysteine through the conserved F or W. The D gene is left open where the match is weak. The listing skips clone size in some rows; elsewhere it reads once, few, many or a size class.

size	V	D	J	CDR3
many	TRBV20-1	TRBD1	TRBJ1-4	CSAGTAEKLFF
-	TRBV7-2	-	TRBJ1-2	CASSLRGTWDGYTF
-	TRBV7-2	-	TRBJ1-5	CASSLRGAINQPQHF
many	TRBV24-1	-	TRBJ2-1	CATSDFSGNEQFF
-	TRBV23-1	TRBD1	TRBJ2-1	CASSPTLRDRVPYGTYNEQFF
many	TRBV10-1	-	TRBJ1-1	CASSATPGTEAFF
many	TRBV6-2/TRBV6-3	TRBD1	TRBJ2-1	CASTRQGPNEQFF
many	TRBV19	-	TRBJ1-5	CASSIDGTNQPQHF
many	TRBV30	TRBD1	TRBJ1-1	CAWTTPGGLNTEAFF
many	TRBV20-1	-	TRBJ1-1	CSARDQSGYWEAFF
many	TRBV6-1	-	TRBJ1-1	CASSELTLKDSEVSYEAFF
many	TRBV7-3	-	TRBJ2-3	CASSLGGLTDTQYF
many	TRBV20-1	-	TRBJ1-4	CSASVGPNEKLFF
many	TRBV7-3	-	TRBJ1-1	CASSYGQTTEAFF
many	TRBV24-1	-	TRBJ2-6	CATSEGSGANVLTF
many	TRBV7-6	TRBD1	TRBJ1-4	CASSDRQGSNEKLFF
many	TRBV7-9	-	TRBJ2-3	CASSYWDGPTDTQYF
many	TRBV5-6	-	TRBJ1-5	CASSRFPPVGTFNQPQHF
many	TRBV9	TRBD1	TRBJ2-1	CASSVAVTGVEQFF
many	TRBV12-3/TRBV12-4	TRBD1	TRBJ1-3	CASTSRQGGVGNTIYF
many	TRBV5-1	-	TRBJ2-7	CASSPNRFDRSYEQYF
many	TRBV6-1	TRBD1	TRBJ1-5	CATRGTGNFIRQPQHF
many	TRBV7-2	-	TRBJ1-5	CASSQSGTQGPQHF
many	TRBV6-2/TRBV6-3	-	TRBJ2-7	CASMGFSYEQYF
many	TRBV7-2	-	TRBJ1-2	CASSLAWQGRGYTF
many	TRBV28	-	TRBJ2-7	CASSFIPGMRGLGSYEQYF
many	TRBV28	-	TRBJ2-3	CASSNLFASTDTQYF
many	TRBV7-2	TRBD1	TRBJ2-7	CASSLQQGAYREQYF
many	TRBV7-2	TRBD1	TRBJ2-7	CASSLEAQGAYEQYF
many	TRBV7-9	-	TRBJ2-5	CAIGLRWAAQETQYF
many	TRBV20-1	TRBD1	TRBJ1-1	CSARDPTGTGLATEAFF
many	TRBV4-3	-	TRBJ1-4	CASSQVGQVRREKLFF
many	TRBV7-2	-	TRBJ1-2	CASSLTSQGIFYGYTF